These 9 T cell receptor beta chains were all obtained from the same sample, sequenced in a study of shared clonotypes between healthy human individuals. Assay used: immunoSEQ multiplex PCR; TCRdb lists only in-frame clones, some missing. In the table there are approximately 720,000 clones, roughly nine tenths of which are singletons. The naive CD8 population came from CD45RO-negative cells selected for CCR7, without terminally differentiated effector memory CD45RA+ cells. The specimen sequenced was naive CD8+ T cells sorted from blood. These receptors originate from a man between 25 and 39 years old in good health.

The chain links TRBV7-2 to TRBJ2-5, with a possible D match to TRBD2 (5 bases). The CDR3 covers 16 residues. V lost 1 base, J lost 11 bases, and 23 bases lay in between. Germline CDR1 is SGHTA and CDR2 is FQGNSA. The CDR3: CASSLGPGLLAGEQYF. As DNA, the CDR3 is TGTGCCAGCAGCTTAGGTCCCGGGCTGCTAGCTGGGGAGCAGTACTTC.

CDR3 amino acids: CASSYSGASSGNTIYF. The DNA of the CDR3 is TGTGCCAGCAGTTACTCAGGGGCAAGCTCTGGAAACACCATATATTTT. The chain combines TRBV6-5 with TRBJ1-3, with a weak D call TRBD1 (5 bases). The germline CDR1 and CDR2 sequences are MNHEY and SVGAGI. The CDR3 has 16 residues. The germline V and J ends were trimmed by 0 bases and 0 bases, with 9 bases remaining between them.

The gene calls are TRBV29-1 and TRBJ2-7, with D possibly matching TRBD1 (6 bases). Trimming took 4 bases from V and 0 from J, leaving 10 bases between them. CDR3 length: 13 residues. Germline V CDR1 and CDR2: SQVTM, ANQGSEA. The CDR3 DNA sequence: TGCAGCGTTGGACAGGCGAACTCCTACGAGCAGTACTTC. Translation gives CSVGQANSYEQYF.

DNA of the CDR3: TGTGCCAGCAGCTTAGGAGCGGGAGGGCCTATGGAGGTGGATACGCAGTATTTT. It is translated as CASSLGAGGPMEVDTQYF. The chain employs TRBV11-2 and TRBJ2-3; 10 nucleotides align to TRBD2. The V gene's germline CDR1 is SGHAT and CDR2 FQNNGV. The V segment lost 1 base and the J segment 6 bases; nucleotides outside the gene matches: 13. The CDR3 totals 18 residues. The full variable domain, completed using reference TRBV11-2 and TRBJ2-3, is EAGVAQSPRYKIIEKRQSVAFWCNPISGHATLYWYQQILGQGPKLLIQFQNNGVVDDSQLPKDRFSAERLKGVDSTLKIQPAKLEDSAVYLCASSLGAGGPMEVDTQYFGPGTRLTVL.

J is TRBJ2-1 and V is TRBV27, with TRBD2 as a possible D gene (5 bases). Per the germline V gene, CDR1 is MNHEY and CDR2 is SMNVEV (reference sequence). V lost 3 bases and J 5 bases, leaving 14 bases between the germline ends. CDR3 size: 15 residues. The chain's CDR3 is CASSLVRVTDNEQFF. DNA of the CDR3: TGTGCCAGCAGTTTGGTGCGGGTTACTGACAATGAGCAGTTCTTC.

This clone was seen just once. V usage is TRBV5-1 and J usage is TRBJ2-7, with TRBD1 matching 7 bases. This CDR3 has 15 residues. Germline V CDR1 and CDR2: SGHRS, YFSETQ. The trim removed 3 bases at V and 5 bases at J, leaving 11 bases unmatched. The CDR3 DNA follows: TGCGCCAGCAGCTGGCAACAGGGGCAGGTCGACGAGCAGTACTTC. Encoded protein: CASSWQQGQVDEQYF.

This chain joins TRBV10-2 and TRBJ1-1; D is possibly TRBD1 (6 bases). This CDR3 region has 13 residues. Germline CDR1 WSHSY, CDR2 SAAADI. Trimming shortened V by 6 bases and J by 4 bases, and 12 bases separated the two germline ends. In DNA, the CDR3 is TGCGCCAGCAGAGAACAGGGTGGCACTGAAGCTTTCTTT. This translates into CASREQGGTEAFF.

The chain recombines TRBV4-3 with TRBJ1-5; D not certain. The CDR3 consists of 15 residues. From germline, CDR1 is LGHNA and CDR2 YSLEER. Trimming cost V 4 bases and J 5 bases, with 15 bases left between them. CDR3 bases: TGCGCCAGCAGCCCCGGACTAGGCTCCCATCAGCCCCAGCATTTT. Translation gives CASSPGLGSHQPQHF.

The rearrangement links TRBV29-1 to TRBJ1-3, with D uncertain. CDR3 length: 14 residues. Between the trimmed V and J ends, which lost 6 bases and 0 bases, there was a span of 12 bases. Germline CDR1 reads SQVTM; CDR2 reads ANQGSEA. CDR3 protein: CSVMQPDSGNTIYF. CDR3 bases: TGCAGCGTGATGCAGCCAGACTCTGGAAACACCATATATTTT.